This is a list of T cell receptor beta chains from one sample in a study of Graves' ophthalmopathy and Graves' hyperthyroidism. TCRdb reprocessed the multiplex PCR reads via MiXCR and lists one record per CDR3 protein. The top ten hold around 10% of the sample, which has 1 million to 1.3 million distinct CDR3 sequences, 35% to 40% seen once. Sequences were obtained from peripheral blood or thyroid tissue (not recorded which). These receptors all stem from an adult man with Graves' hyperthyroidism. Both conserved end residues are part of each CDR3. The order of the fields is clone size, V gene, D gene, J gene, CDR3 protein, CDR3 DNA. D genes are given only for firm matches. Where a row states a size, it is once, few, many or the class of an expanded clone; other rows omit it.

clone size: NA; V gene: TRBV15; D gene: NA; J gene: TRBJ2-2; CDR3 protein: CATSRAGQHNTGELFF; CDR3 DNA: TGTGCCACCAGCAGAGCCGGACAGCATAACACCGGGGAGCTGTTTTTT
clone size: few; V gene: TRBV4-1; D gene: NA; J gene: TRBJ1-4; CDR3 protein: CASSQDQSSATNEKLFF; CDR3 DNA: TGCGCCAGCAGCCAAGACCAGTCCTCGGCAACTAATGAAAAACTGTTTTTT
clone size: many; V gene: TRBV15; D gene: NA; J gene: TRBJ2-7; CDR3 protein: CATSTPLAFTHEQYF; CDR3 DNA: TGTGCCACCAGCACGCCCTTAGCGTTCACCCACGAGCAGTACTTC
clone size: few; V gene: TRBV6-5; D gene: NA; J gene: TRBJ1-6; CDR3 protein: CASSYSGARGNSPLHF; CDR3 DNA: TGTGCCAGCAGTTACTCCGGGGCCCGGGGTAATTCACCCCTCCACTTT
clone size: few; V gene: TRBV2; D gene: NA; J gene: TRBJ2-2; CDR3 protein: CASSETLSGIGELFF; CDR3 DNA: TGTGCCAGCAGTGAAACACTCTCGGGGATCGGGGAGCTGTTTTTT
clone size: NA; V gene: TRBV18; D gene: TRBD1; J gene: TRBJ2-7; CDR3 protein: CASSKDRAIAYEQYF; CDR3 DNA: TGTGCCAGCTCTAAAGACAGGGCTATCGCCTACGAGCAGTACTTC
clone size: few; V gene: TRBV12-3/TRBV12-4; D gene: NA; J gene: TRBJ1-4; CDR3 protein: CATRAENEKLFF; CDR3 DNA: TGTGCCACAAGGGCGGAGAATGAAAAACTGTTTTTT
clone size: few; V gene: TRBV25-1; D gene: NA; J gene: TRBJ1-1; CDR3 protein: CASSETTDGAEAFF; CDR3 DNA: TGTGCCAGCAGTGAAACGACAGATGGGGCTGAAGCTTTCTTT
clone size: NA; V gene: TRBV12-3/TRBV12-4; D gene: NA; J gene: TRBJ1-1; CDR3 protein: CASSLSGASTEAFF; CDR3 DNA: TGTGCCAGCAGTTTATCAGGGGCGAGCACTGAAGCTTTCTTT
clone size: NA; V gene: TRBV7-2; D gene: TRBD1; J gene: TRBJ1-6; CDR3 protein: CASRSGTGLESPLHF; CDR3 DNA: TGTGCCAGCAGGTCTGGGACAGGGTTGGAGTCACCCCTCCACTTT
clone size: few; V gene: TRBV6-5; D gene: NA; J gene: TRBJ1-2; CDR3 protein: CASSYAGLVAGFYGYTF; CDR3 DNA: TGTGCCAGCAGTTACGCGGGGTTGGTGGCTGGATTTTATGGCTACACCTTC
clone size: few; V gene: TRBV5-6; D gene: NA; J gene: TRBJ2-7; CDR3 protein: CASSLALQGPYEQYF; CDR3 DNA: TGTGCCAGCAGCCTAGCTCTACAGGGCCCCTACGAGCAGTACTTC
clone size: many; V gene: TRBV10-2; D gene: NA; J gene: TRBJ2-7; CDR3 protein: CARPPKQAFDEQYF; CDR3 DNA: TGCGCCAGACCGCCTAAGCAGGCTTTCGACGAGCAGTACTTC
clone size: NA; V gene: TRBV7-9; D gene: NA; J gene: TRBJ2-3; CDR3 protein: CASSRAPEERGTQYF; CDR3 DNA: TGTGCCAGCAGCCGGGCCCCGGAAGAAAGGGGTACGCAGTATTTT
clone size: few; V gene: TRBV7-2; D gene: NA; J gene: TRBJ2-2; CDR3 protein: CASSVGFNTGELFF; CDR3 DNA: TGTGCCAGCAGTGTGGGGTTCAACACCGGGGAGCTGTTTTTT
clone size: once; V gene: TRBV24-1; D gene: NA; J gene: TRBJ1-1; CDR3 protein: CASSTLREPRGPKAFF; CDR3 DNA: TGTGCCAGCAGTACTTTAAGGGAGCCCAGAGGACCAAAAGCTTTCTTT
clone size: few; V gene: TRBV12-5; D gene: NA; J gene: TRBJ2-2; CDR3 protein: CASGSQDSRELFF; CDR3 DNA: TGTGCTAGTGGTTCTCAGGACAGCCGGGAGCTGTTTTTT
clone size: NA; V gene: TRBV7-3; D gene: NA; J gene: TRBJ1-1; CDR3 protein: CASSTTGTPNAEAFF; CDR3 DNA: TGTGCCAGCAGCACTACCGGGACACCCAATGCTGAAGCTTTCTTT
clone size: many; V gene: TRBV29-1; D gene: NA; J gene: TRBJ1-1; CDR3 protein: CSVELNEAFF; CDR3 DNA: TGCAGCGTTGAACTAAATGAAGCTTTCTTT
clone size: NA; V gene: TRBV4-3; D gene: NA; J gene: TRBJ1-5; CDR3 protein: CASSLSWDGGNQPQHF; CDR3 DNA: TGCGCCAGCAGCCTATCTTGGGACGGAGGAAATCAGCCCCAGCATTTT
clone size: many; V gene: TRBV10-3; D gene: NA; J gene: TRBJ2-7; CDR3 protein: CAISPVALSYEQYF; CDR3 DNA: TGTGCCATCAGCCCGGTAGCATTGTCCTACGAGCAGTACTTC
clone size: NA; V gene: TRBV4-3; D gene: NA; J gene: TRBJ2-7; CDR3 protein: CASSQDSGKDEQYF; CDR3 DNA: TGCGCCAGCAGCCAAGACTCAGGGAAGGACGAGCAGTACTTC
clone size: NA; V gene: TRBV10-3; D gene: NA; J gene: TRBJ2-2; CDR3 protein: CAISEGSGRGLFF; CDR3 DNA: TGTGCCATCAGCGAAGGTTCGGGAAGGGGGCTGTTTTTT
clone size: NA; V gene: TRBV4-1; D gene: NA; J gene: TRBJ2-5; CDR3 protein: CASSRDTNGETQYF; CDR3 DNA: TGCGCCAGCAGCCGCGACACTAACGGAGAGACCCAGTACTTC
clone size: NA; V gene: TRBV25-1; D gene: TRBD1; J gene: TRBJ1-6; CDR3 protein: CASNPTGGNSPLHF; CDR3 DNA: TGTGCCAGCAACCCGACAGGGGGTAATTCACCCCTCCACTTT
clone size: many; V gene: TRBV7-9; D gene: NA; J gene: TRBJ2-2; CDR3 protein: CASSLSGLGELFF; CDR3 DNA: TGTGCCAGCAGCTTAAGTGGCTTGGGGGAGCTGTTTTTT
clone size: many; V gene: TRBV11-1; D gene: NA; J gene: TRBJ2-5; CDR3 protein: CASSLAQVSETQYF; CDR3 DNA: TGTGCCAGCAGCTTAGCGCAAGTATCCGAGACCCAGTACTTC
clone size: many; V gene: TRBV5-6; D gene: NA; J gene: TRBJ1-5; CDR3 protein: CASSLTPTQPQHF; CDR3 DNA: TGTGCCAGCAGCTTAACACCTACTCAGCCCCAGCATTTT
clone size: few; V gene: TRBV28; D gene: TRBD2; J gene: TRBJ2-5; CDR3 protein: CASTPGASGRGETQYF; CDR3 DNA: TGTGCCAGCACCCCCGGGGCTAGCGGGAGAGGGGAGACCCAGTACTTC
clone size: NA; V gene: TRBV20-1; D gene: NA; J gene: TRBJ2-7; CDR3 protein: CSARAGGVEQDGQYF; CDR3 DNA: TGCAGTGCTAGAGCCGGAGGGGTGGAACAGGACGGGCAGTACTTC
clone size: NA; V gene: TRBV11-2; D gene: NA; J gene: TRBJ1-1; CDR3 protein: CASSLYQGNTEAFF; CDR3 DNA: TGTGCCAGCAGCTTATATCAGGGGAACACTGAAGCTTTCTTT
clone size: NA; V gene: TRBV6-6; D gene: NA; J gene: TRBJ1-4; CDR3 protein: CASSSIDEKLFF; CDR3 DNA: TGTGCCAGCAGTTCCATTGATGAAAAACTGTTTTTT
clone size: many; V gene: TRBV20-1; D gene: TRBD1; J gene: TRBJ2-5; CDR3 protein: CSAHGTGGGTQYF; CDR3 DNA: TGCAGTGCTCACGGGACAGGAGGAGGGACCCAGTACTTC
clone size: NA; V gene: TRBV10-3; D gene: TRBD2; J gene: TRBJ2-1; CDR3 protein: CAISEAGGNNEQFF; CDR3 DNA: TGTGCCATCAGTGAGGCGGGAGGTAACAATGAGCAGTTCTTC
clone size: NA; V gene: TRBV7-8; D gene: NA; J gene: TRBJ1-1; CDR3 protein: CASSLVAPGLNTEAFF; CDR3 DNA: TGTGCCAGTAGCTTAGTGGCCCCCGGACTAAACACTGAAGCTTTCTTT
clone size: NA; V gene: TRBV12-3/TRBV12-4; D gene: TRBD2; J gene: TRBJ2-5; CDR3 protein: CASSLVRGVQETQYF; CDR3 DNA: TGTGCCAGCAGTTTAGTCCGGGGGGTACAAGAGACCCAGTACTTC
clone size: NA; V gene: TRBV25-1; D gene: NA; J gene: TRBJ1-1; CDR3 protein: CASSVNTDGVRTEAFF; CDR3 DNA: TGTGCCAGCAGTGTAAATACAGACGGGGTACGTACTGAAGCTTTCTTT
clone size: NA; V gene: TRBV7-6; D gene: NA; J gene: TRBJ2-7; CDR3 protein: CASSFIGSGAYEQYF; CDR3 DNA: TGTGCCAGCAGCTTTATTGGTAGCGGTGCCTACGAGCAGTACTTC
clone size: NA; V gene: TRBV29-1; D gene: NA; J gene: TRBJ1-4; CDR3 protein: CSAWTFGQPQHFGEKLFF; CDR3 DNA: NA
clone size: few; V gene: TRBV28; D gene: TRBD1; J gene: TRBJ1-6; CDR3 protein: CASSLGQGISPLHF; CDR3 DNA: TGTGCCAGCAGTCTTGGACAGGGAATCTCACCCCTCCACTTT
clone size: NA; V gene: TRBV12-3/TRBV12-4; D gene: NA; J gene: TRBJ1-1; CDR3 protein: CANDFPARGNTEAFF; CDR3 DNA: TGTGCCAACGACTTCCCCGCAAGGGGAAACACTGAAGCTTTCTTT
clone size: NA; V gene: TRBV24-1; D gene: TRBD2; J gene: TRBJ2-3; CDR3 protein: CASSTPGLHTDTQYF; CDR3 DNA: TGTGCCAGCAGTACCCCGGGACTACACACAGATACGCAGTATTTT
clone size: NA; V gene: TRBV10-3; D gene: TRBD1; J gene: TRBJ1-3; CDR3 protein: CAITEDNDRVSGNTIYF; CDR3 DNA: TGTGCCATCACCGAGGACAACGACAGGGTGTCTGGAAACACCATATATTTT
clone size: NA; V gene: TRBV15; D gene: NA; J gene: TRBJ1-2; CDR3 protein: CATSSDDRSYGYTF; CDR3 DNA: TGTGCCACCAGCAGTGACGACAGGAGCTATGGCTACACCTTC
clone size: many; V gene: TRBV5-1; D gene: NA; J gene: TRBJ2-5; CDR3 protein: CASSFRGSGGETQYF; CDR3 DNA: TGCGCCAGCAGCTTCCGAGGATCAGGGGGGGAGACCCAGTACTTC